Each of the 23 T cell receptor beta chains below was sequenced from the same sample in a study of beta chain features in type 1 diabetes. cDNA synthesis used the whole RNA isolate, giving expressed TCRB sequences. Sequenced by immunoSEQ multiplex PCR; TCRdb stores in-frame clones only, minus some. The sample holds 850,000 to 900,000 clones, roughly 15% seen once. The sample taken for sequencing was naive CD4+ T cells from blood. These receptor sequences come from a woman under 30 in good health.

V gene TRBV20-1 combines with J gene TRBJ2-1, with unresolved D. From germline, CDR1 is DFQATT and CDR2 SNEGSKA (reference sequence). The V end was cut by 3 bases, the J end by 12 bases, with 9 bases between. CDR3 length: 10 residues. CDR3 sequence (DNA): TGCAGTGCTAGGGCGATAGGGCAGTTCTTC. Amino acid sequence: CSARAIGQFF.

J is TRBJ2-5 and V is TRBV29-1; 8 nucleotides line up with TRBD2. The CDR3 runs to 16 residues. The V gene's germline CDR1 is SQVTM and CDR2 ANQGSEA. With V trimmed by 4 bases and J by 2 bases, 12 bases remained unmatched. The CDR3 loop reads CSVVPLPGGPQETQYF. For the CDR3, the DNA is TGCAGCGTTGTTCCCCTACCGGGAGGGCCACAAGAGACCCAGTACTTC.

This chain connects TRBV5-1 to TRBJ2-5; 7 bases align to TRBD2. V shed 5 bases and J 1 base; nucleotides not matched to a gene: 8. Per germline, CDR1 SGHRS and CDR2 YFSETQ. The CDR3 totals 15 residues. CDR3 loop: CASRQTSISQETQYF. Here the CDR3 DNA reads TGCGCCAGCAGACAGACTAGCATTTCCCAAGAGACCCAGTACTTC.

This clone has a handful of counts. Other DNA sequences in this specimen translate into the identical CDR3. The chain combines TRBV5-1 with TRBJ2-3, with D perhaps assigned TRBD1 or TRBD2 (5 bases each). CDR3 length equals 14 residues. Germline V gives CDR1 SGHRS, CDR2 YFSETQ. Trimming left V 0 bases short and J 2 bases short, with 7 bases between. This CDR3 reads CASSLGGITDTQYF. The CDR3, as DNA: TGCGCCAGCAGCTTGGGGGGGATCACAGATACGCAGTATTTT.

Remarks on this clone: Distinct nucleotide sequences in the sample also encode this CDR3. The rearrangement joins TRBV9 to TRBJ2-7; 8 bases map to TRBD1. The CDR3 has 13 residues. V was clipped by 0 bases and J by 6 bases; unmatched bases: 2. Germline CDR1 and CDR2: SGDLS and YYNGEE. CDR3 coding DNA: TGTGCCAGCAGCGTAGAACAGGGGGGCGAGCAGTACTTC. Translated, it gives CASSVEQGGEQYF.

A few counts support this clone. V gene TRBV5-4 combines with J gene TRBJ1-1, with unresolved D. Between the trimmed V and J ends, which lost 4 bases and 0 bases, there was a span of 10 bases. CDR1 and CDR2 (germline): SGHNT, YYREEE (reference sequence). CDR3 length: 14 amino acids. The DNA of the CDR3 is TGTGCCAGCAGCCTAGATTCAGTGAACACTGAAGCTTTCTTT. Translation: CASSLDSVNTEAFF.

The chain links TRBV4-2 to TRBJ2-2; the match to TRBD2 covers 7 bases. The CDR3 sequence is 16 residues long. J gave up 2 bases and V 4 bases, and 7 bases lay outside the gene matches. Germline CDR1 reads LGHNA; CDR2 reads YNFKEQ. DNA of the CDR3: TGTGCCAGCAGCCCGCACGGCGGGAGCAACACCGGGGAGCTGTTTTTT. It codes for CASSPHGGSNTGELFF.

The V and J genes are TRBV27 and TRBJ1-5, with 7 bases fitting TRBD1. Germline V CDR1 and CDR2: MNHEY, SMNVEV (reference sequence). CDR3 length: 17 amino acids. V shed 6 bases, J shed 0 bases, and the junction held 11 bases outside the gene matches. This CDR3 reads CASRSQGTSVSNQPQHF. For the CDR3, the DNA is TGTGCCAGCAGATCACAGGGGACCTCCGTTAGCAATCAGCCCCAGCATTTT.

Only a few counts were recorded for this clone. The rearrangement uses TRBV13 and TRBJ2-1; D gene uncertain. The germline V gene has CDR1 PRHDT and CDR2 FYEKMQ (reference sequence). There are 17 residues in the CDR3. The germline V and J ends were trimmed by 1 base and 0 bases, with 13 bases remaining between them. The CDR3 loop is CASSLVGRLGSYNEQFF. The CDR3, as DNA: TGTGCCAGCAGCTTAGTAGGCCGCCTTGGCTCCTACAATGAGCAGTTCTTC.

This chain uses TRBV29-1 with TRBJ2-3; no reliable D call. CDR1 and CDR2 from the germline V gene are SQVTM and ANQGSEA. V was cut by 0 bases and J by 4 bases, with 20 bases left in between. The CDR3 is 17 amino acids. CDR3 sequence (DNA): TGCAGCGTTGAAGATCCCCAGGTTATACGCAGGTCAGATACGCAGTATTTT. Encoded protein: CSVEDPQVIRRSDTQYF.

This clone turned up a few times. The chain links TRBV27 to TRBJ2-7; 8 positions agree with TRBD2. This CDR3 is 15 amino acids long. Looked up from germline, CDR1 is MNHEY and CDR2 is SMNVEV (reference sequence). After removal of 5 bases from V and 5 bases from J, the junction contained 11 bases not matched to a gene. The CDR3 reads CASSHPAGVPHEQYF. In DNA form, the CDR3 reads TGTGCCAGCAGTCATCCAGCGGGAGTCCCCCACGAGCAGTACTTC.

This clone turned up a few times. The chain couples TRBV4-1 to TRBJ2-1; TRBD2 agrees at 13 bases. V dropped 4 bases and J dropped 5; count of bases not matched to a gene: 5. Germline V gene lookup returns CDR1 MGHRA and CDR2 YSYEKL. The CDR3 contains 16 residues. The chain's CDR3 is CASSPGLAGRNNEQFF. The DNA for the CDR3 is TGCGCCAGCAGCCCGGGACTAGCGGGGCGAAACAATGAGCAGTTCTTC.

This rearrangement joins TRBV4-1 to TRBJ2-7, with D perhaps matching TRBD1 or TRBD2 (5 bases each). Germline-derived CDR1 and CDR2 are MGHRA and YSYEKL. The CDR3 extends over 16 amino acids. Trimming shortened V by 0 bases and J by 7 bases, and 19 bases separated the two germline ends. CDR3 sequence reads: CASSQEYGASLSEQYF. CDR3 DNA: TGCGCCAGCAGCCAAGAGTACGGGGCCTCCCTCAGTGAGCAGTACTTC.

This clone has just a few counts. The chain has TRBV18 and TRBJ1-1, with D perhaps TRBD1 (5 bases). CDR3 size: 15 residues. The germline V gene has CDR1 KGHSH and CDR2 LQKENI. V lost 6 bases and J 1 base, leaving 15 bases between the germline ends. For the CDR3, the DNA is TGTGCCAGCTCCCCAAGACAGAGCCCGAACACTGAAGCTTTCTTT. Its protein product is CASSPRQSPNTEAFF.

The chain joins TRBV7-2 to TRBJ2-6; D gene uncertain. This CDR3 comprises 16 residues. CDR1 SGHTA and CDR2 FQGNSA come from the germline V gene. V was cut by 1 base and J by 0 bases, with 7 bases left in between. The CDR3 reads CASSLGFGSGANVLTF. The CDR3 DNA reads TGTGCCAGCAGCTTAGGTTTTGGCTCTGGGGCCAACGTCCTGACTTTC.

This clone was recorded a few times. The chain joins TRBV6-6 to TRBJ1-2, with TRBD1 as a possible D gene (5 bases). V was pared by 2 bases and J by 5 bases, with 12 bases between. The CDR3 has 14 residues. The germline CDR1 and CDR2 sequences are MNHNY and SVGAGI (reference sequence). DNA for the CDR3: TGTGCCAGCAGTTACGGGGCAGGGAGATATGGCTACACCTTC. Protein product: CASSYGAGRYGYTF.

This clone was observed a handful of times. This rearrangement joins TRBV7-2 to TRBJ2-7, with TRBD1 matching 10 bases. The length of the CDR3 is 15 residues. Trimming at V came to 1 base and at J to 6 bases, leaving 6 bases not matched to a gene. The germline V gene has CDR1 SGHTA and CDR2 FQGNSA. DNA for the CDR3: TGTGCCAGCAGCTTAGTCGCGGACAGGGGGTTCGAGCAGTACTTC. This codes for CASSLVADRGFEQYF. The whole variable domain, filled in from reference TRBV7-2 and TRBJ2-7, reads GAGVSQSPSNKVTEKGKDVELRCDPISGHTALYWYRQSLGQGLEFLIYFQGNSAPDKSGLPSDRFSAERTGGSVSTLTIQRTQQEDSAVYLCASSLVADRGFEQYFGPGTRLTVT.

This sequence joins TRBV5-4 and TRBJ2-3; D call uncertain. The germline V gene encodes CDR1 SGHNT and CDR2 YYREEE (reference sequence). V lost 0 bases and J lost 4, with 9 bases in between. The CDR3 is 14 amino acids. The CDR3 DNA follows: TGTGCCAGCAGCTTGGAGGCCCGGCCAGATACGCAGTATTTT. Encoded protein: CASSLEARPDTQYF.

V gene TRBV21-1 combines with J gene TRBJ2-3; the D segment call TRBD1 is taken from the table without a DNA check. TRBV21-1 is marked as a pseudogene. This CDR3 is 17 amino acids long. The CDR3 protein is CASSKAYTGVSTDTQYF. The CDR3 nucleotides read TGTGCCAGCAGCAAAGCGTACACAGGGGTTTCGACAGATACGCAGTATTTT.

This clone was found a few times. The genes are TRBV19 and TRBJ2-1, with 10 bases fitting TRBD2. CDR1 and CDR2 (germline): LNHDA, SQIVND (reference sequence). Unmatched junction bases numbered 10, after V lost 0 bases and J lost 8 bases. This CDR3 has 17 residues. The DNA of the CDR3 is TGTGCCAGTAGTATAGATCGAGAGCGGGAGGGCCCCTATGAGCAGTTCTTC. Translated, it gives CASSIDREREGPYEQFF.

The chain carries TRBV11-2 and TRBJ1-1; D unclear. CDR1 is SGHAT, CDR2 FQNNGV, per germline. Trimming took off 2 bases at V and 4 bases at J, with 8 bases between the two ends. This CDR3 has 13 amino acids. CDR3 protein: CASSLNLATEAFF. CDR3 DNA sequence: TGTGCCAGCAGCTTAAATCTGGCCACTGAAGCTTTCTTT.

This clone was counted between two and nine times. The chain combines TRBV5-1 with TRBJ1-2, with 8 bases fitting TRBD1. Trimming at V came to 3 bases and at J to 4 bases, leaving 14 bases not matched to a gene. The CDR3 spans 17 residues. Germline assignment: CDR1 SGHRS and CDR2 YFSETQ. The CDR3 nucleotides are TGCGCCAGCAGCTACAATCCCAACTCGGGACAGGCCTATGGCTACACCTTC. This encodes CASSYNPNSGQAYGYTF.

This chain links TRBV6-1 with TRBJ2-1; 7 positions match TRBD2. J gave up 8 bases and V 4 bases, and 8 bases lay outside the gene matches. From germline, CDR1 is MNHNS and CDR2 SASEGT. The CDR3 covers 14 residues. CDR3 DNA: TGTGCCAGCAGTGTAACCGGGGAGGGCGATGAGCAGTTCTTC. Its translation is CASSVTGEGDEQFF.